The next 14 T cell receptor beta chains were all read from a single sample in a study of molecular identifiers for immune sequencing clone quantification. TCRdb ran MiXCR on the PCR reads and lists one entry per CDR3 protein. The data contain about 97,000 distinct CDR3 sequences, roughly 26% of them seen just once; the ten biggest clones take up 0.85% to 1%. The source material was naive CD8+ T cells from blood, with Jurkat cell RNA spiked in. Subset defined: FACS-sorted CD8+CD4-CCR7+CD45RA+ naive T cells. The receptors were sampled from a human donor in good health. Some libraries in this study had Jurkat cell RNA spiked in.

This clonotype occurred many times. The CDR3 DNA reads TGTGCCAGCAGCCTCGCGGGTTACGAGCAGTACTTC. Translated: CASSLAGYEQYF. The rearrangement joins TRBV12-3 or TRBV12-4 to TRBJ2-7; maybe TRBD2 (5 bases). The ends were cut back, 6 bases at V and 4 bases at J, with 10 bases in the middle. This CDR3 contains 12 residues.

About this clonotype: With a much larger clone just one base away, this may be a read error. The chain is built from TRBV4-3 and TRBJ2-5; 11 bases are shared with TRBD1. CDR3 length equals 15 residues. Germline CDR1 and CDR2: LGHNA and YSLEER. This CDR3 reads CASSHGTGGGESQYF. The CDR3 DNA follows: TGCGCCAGCAGCCACGGGACAGGGGGTGGAGAGTCCCAGTACTTC.

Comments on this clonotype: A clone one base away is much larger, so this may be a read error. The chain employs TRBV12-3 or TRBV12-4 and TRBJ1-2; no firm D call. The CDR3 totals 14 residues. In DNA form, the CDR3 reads TGTGCCAGCAGTTTGGCAGGTAGTAGCTATGGCTCCACCTTC. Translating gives CASSLAGSSYGSTF.

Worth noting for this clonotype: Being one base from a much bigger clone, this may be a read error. The CDR3 sequence is CASSLGQTPYEQCF. In nucleotides, the CDR3 is TGTGCCAGCAGTCTGGGACAGACACCCTACGAGCAGTGCTTC. V and J are TRBV5-3 and TRBJ2-7, with TRBD1 identical over 7 bases. TRBV5-3 is an open reading frame, and its role is uncertain. This CDR3 has 14 residues.

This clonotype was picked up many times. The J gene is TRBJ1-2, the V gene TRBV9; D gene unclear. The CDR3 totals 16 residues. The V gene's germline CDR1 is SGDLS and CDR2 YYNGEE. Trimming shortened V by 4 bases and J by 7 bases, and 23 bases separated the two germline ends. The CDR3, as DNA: TGTGCCAGCAGCCCAGAGTCGAAGGGCAGCTTTTCTGGCTACACCTTC. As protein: CASSPESKGSFSGYTF. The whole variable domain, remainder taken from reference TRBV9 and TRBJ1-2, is DSGVTQTPKHLITATGQRVTLRCSPRSGDLSVYWYQQSLDQGLQFLIQYYNGEERAKGNILERFSAQQFPDLHSELNLSSLELGDSALYFCASSPESKGSFSGYTFGSGTRLTVV.

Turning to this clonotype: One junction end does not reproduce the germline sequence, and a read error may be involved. The CDR3 DNA reads TGCGCCAGCAGCTCACCTCCTTCCTACGCGCAGTACTTC. Protein sequence: CASSSPPSYAQYF. The J gene is TRBJ2-7, the V gene TRBV4-1; D not certain. The germline V gene encodes CDR1 MGHRA and CDR2 YSYEKL. The CDR3 has 13 residues.

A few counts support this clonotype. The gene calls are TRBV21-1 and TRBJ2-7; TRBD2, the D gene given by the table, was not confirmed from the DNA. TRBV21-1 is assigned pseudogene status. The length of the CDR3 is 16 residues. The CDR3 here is CASCTTGLAGASFQYF. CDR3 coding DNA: TGTGCCAGCTGCACCACGGGACTAGCGGGAGCTAGTTTCCAGTACTTC.

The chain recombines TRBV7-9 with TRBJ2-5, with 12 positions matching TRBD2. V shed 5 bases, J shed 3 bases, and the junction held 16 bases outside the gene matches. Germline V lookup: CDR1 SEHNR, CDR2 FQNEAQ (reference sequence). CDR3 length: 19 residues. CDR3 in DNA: TGTGCCAGCAGCCACCCTATTCCTAGCGGGAGGGCCGCAGAAGAGACCCAGTACTTC. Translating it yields CASSHPIPSGRAAEETQYF.

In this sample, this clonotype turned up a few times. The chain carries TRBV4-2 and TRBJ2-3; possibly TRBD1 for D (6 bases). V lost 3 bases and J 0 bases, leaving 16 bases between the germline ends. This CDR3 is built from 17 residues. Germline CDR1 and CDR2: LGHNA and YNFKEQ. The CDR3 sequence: CASSQVQGLASTDTQYF. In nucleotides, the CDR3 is TGTGCCAGCAGCCAGGTACAGGGCCTAGCTAGCACAGATACGCAGTATTTT.

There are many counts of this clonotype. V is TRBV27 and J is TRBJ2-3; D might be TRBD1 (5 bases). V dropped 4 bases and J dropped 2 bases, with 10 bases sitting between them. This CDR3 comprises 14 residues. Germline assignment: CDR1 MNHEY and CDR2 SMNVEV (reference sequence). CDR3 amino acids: CASSSRQSTDTQYF. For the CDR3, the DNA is TGTGCCAGCAGTTCCAGACAGTCCACAGATACGCAGTATTTT.

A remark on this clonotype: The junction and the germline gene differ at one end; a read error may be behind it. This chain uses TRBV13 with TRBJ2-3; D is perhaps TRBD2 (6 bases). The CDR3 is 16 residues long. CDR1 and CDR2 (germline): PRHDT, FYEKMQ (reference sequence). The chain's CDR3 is CARSLLPRRVPAPPSF. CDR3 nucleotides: TGTGCCCGCAGCTTACTCCCGCGGAGGGTCCCCGCTCCGCCGTCTTTT.

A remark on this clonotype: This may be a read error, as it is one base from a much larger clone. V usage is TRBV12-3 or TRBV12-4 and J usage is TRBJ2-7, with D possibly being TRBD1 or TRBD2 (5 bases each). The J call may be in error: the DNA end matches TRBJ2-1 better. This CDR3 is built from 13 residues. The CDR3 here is CASSQGTGREQFF. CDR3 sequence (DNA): TGTGCCAGCAGTCAAGGGACCGGCCGCGAGCAGTTCTTC.

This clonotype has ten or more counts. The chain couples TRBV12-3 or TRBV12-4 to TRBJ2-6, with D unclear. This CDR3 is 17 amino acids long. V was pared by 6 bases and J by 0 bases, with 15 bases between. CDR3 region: CASSPLSELSGANVLTF. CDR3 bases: TGTGCCAGCAGCCCCCTCTCAGAACTCTCTGGGGCCAACGTCCTGACTTTC.

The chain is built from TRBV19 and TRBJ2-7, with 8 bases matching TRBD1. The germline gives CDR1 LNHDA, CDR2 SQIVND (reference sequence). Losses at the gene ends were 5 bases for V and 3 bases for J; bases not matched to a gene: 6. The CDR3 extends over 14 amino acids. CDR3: CASSLGTGFYEQYF. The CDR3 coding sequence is TGTGCCAGTAGTCTCGGGACAGGATTCTACGAGCAGTACTTC. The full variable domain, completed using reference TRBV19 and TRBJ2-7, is DGGITQSPKYLFRKEGQNVTLSCEQNLNHDAMYWYRQDPGQGLRLIYYSQIVNDFQKGDIAEGYSVSREKKESFPLTVTSAQKNPTAFYLCASSLGTGFYEQYFGPGTRLTVT.